The present T cell receptor beta chain was sequenced within a study of somatic mutations in cytotoxic T cells in rheumatoid arthritis. Findings of the study overall: Measurement of CD8+ T-cell clonality revealed no significant difference between rheumatoid arthritis patients and age-matched healthy controls. With 60 or so patients examined, roughly eight had a largest CD8+ clone exceeding 20% of CD8+ cells.

As regards this clone: As yet, its antigen is unknown.

Researchers isolated CD4+ and CD8+ cells by positive magnetic bead selection and then checked their purity by flow cytometry. Sequenced by immunoSEQ multiplex PCR; TCRdb stores in-frame clones only, minus some. The repertoire consists of around 15,000 clones, with approximately 80% occurring once and the leading ten covering about 21%. Germline CDR1 SGHRS, CDR2 YFSETQ. Trimming took off 1 base at V and 3 bases at J, with 8 bases between the two ends. The CDR3 totals 14 residues. The source material was CD8+ T cells sorted from blood. The sequence was collected from an adult with rheumatoid arthritis. The chain carries TRBV5-1 and TRBJ2-1; D possibly corresponds to TRBD1 (5 bases). CDR3 amino acids: CASSLQGHYNEQFF. The CDR3 coding sequence is TGCGCCAGCAGCTTGCAGGGCCACTACAATGAGCAGTTCTTC.